This passage covers 11 T cell receptor beta chains from one sample sequenced in a study of control samples from healthy donors and cancer patients. Sequenced by immunoSEQ multiplex PCR; TCRdb stores in-frame clones only, minus some. The data show around 80,000 clones, around nine tenths seen once. Sequenced sample: blood. These receptors were collected from a woman aged 45 to 65 in good health.

The gene calls are TRBV29-1 and TRBJ1-2; D gene ambiguous. Looked up from germline, CDR1 is SQVTM and CDR2 is ANQGSEA. The CDR3 extends over 14 amino acids. V was cut by 0 bases and J by 7 bases, with 15 bases left in between. The CDR3 sequence: CSVEDPAGSGGYTF. The CDR3 DNA reads TGCAGCGTTGAAGATCCGGCCGGGTCGGGTGGCTACACCTTC.

This sequence joins TRBV13 and TRBJ1-2; D might be TRBD1 (6 bases). V lost 1 base and J lost 7, with 7 bases in between. The CDR3 contains 12 residues. Per the germline V gene, CDR1 is PRHDT and CDR2 is FYEKMQ (reference sequence). CDR3 bases: TGTGCCAGCAGCTTAGTCAGGGGTGGCTACACCTTC. Its translation: CASSLVRGGYTF.

The chain joins TRBV30 to TRBJ2-3, with 8 bases fitting TRBD2. Trimming removed 1 base from V and 1 base from J; junction bases left unmatched: 7. The CDR3 extends over 16 amino acids. Germline lookup yields CDR1 GTSNPN and CDR2 SVGIG (reference sequence). The DNA of the CDR3 is TGTGCCTGGAGTGCCCGCGGTAGCGGGGGCACAGATACGCAGTATTTT. This sequence encodes CAWSARGSGGTDTQYF. The variable domain in full, completed from reference TRBV30 and TRBJ2-3, reads SQTIHQWPATLVQPVGSPLSLECTVEGTSNPNLYWYRQAAGRGLQLLFYSVGIGQISSEVPQNLSASRPQDRQFILSSKKLLLSDSGFYLCAWSARGSGGTDTQYFGPGTRLTVL.

The count of this clone is one. This sequence joins TRBV3-1 (or the pseudogene TRBV3-2) and TRBJ1-2, with a weak D call TRBD1 (6 bases). V was cut by 4 bases and J by 4 bases, with 16 bases left in between. From germline, CDR1 is LGHDT and CDR2 YNNKEL (reference sequence). This CDR3 is built from 15 residues. In nucleotides, the CDR3 is TGTGCCAGCAGCCTTCAACAAGGGGGAGTCTATGGCTACACCTTC. Translated, it gives CASSLQQGGVYGYTF.

On this clone itself: The germline gene is not matched at one end of the junction; a read error may be the cause. The V call is TRBV5-5, the J call TRBJ1-3, with D possibly being TRBD1 (5 bases). The CDR3 has 13 residues. Germline V lookup: CDR1 SGHKS, CDR2 YYEKEE (reference sequence). CDR3 protein: CASSATGTATPRF. The CDR3 nucleotides are TGTGCCAGCAGCGCTACCGGGACCGCTACCCCTCGCTTT.

The chain has TRBV5-4 and TRBJ2-3; unclear D gene. The CDR3 sequence is 16 residues long. Trimming removed 0 bases from V and 0 bases from J, with 11 bases in between. CDR1 SGHNT and CDR2 YYREEE come from the germline V gene (reference sequence). CDR3 DNA: TGTGCCAGCAGCTTGGGGGCCGAAACTAGCACAGATACGCAGTATTTT. Encoded protein: CASSLGAETSTDTQYF.

The V gene is TRBV6-5, the J gene TRBJ2-4; no definite D call. The V gene lost 8 bases and the J gene lost 0 bases, with 2 bases spanning the gap. The CDR3 spans 11 residues. Germline CDR1 MNHEY, CDR2 SVGAGI. Written as DNA, the CDR3 is TGTGCCAGCGGAGCCAAAAACATTCAGTACTTC. As protein: CASGAKNIQYF.

This clone is deemed medium-sized. V is TRBV3-1 (or the pseudogene TRBV3-2) and J is TRBJ1-6; D not resolved. Germline V gene sequence: CDR1 LGHDT, CDR2 YNNKEL (reference sequence). The CDR3 has 14 amino acids. V was cut by 1 base and J by 7 bases, with 8 bases left in between. CDR3 amino acids: CASSQASGNSPLHF. As DNA, the CDR3 is TGTGCCAGCAGCCAAGCATCGGGCAATTCACCCCTCCACTTT.

This clone was observed a handful of times. The chain recombines TRBV12-3 or TRBV12-4 with TRBJ2-1; D is possibly TRBD1 (5 bases). V was clipped by 4 bases and J by 15 bases, with 13 bases between them. The length of the CDR3 is 11 residues. In DNA, the CDR3 is TGTGCCAGCAGTTCGACAGCACTACGGTTCTTC. It encodes CASSSTALRFF.

This chain links TRBV2 with TRBJ2-3, with 7 bases aligning to TRBD1. Trimming removed 6 bases from V and 0 bases from J; junction bases left unmatched: 15. This CDR3 comprises 18 residues. Per germline, CDR1 SNHLY and CDR2 FYNNEI. DNA of the CDR3: TGTGCCAGCAGGGACGGGACAGAGTACCCTACTAGCACAGATACGCAGTATTTT. Protein product: CASRDGTEYPTSTDTQYF.

CDR3 nucleotide sequence: TGTGCCAGCAGTGGGACAGAGGTCAACGTCCTGACTTTC. This translates into CASSGTEVNVLTF. This chain links TRBV2 with TRBJ2-6, with TRBD1 as a possible D gene (6 bases). Germline-derived CDR1 and CDR2 are SNHLY and FYNNEI. Trimming took 4 bases from V and 9 from J, leaving 10 bases between them. The CDR3 runs 13 residues. Based on the CDR3 plus reference TRBV2 and TRBJ2-6, the full variable domain is EPEVTQTPSHQVTQMGQEVILRCVPISNHLYFYWYRQILGQKVEFLVSFYNNEISEKSEIFDDQFSVERPDGSNFTLKIRSTKLEDSAMYFCASSGTEVNVLTFGAGSRLTVL.